The sample holds many counts of the clone carrying this TCR beta chain. Trimming removed 7 bases from V and 1 base from J; junction bases left unmatched: 11. The CDR3 extends over 16 amino acids. RNA transcripts served as the template for amplifying TCR beta CDR3 regions. When the TCR CDR3 underwent first-round RT-PCR, the HTBI primer set was used. TCRdb analysed the multiplex PCR reads with MiXCR anew, one entry per CDR3 protein. The repertoire holds around 560,000 distinct CDR3 sequences, 15% to 20% seen once, with 15% to 20% in the top ten. This sample is drawn from a study of T cells in Graves' hyperthyroidism and ophthalmopathy. Study at large: Upon initial diagnosis and before any treatment, peripheral blood was collected.

The source of this sequence is a woman aged 18-29 years with Graves' hyperthyroidism. The chain links TRBV12-3 or TRBV12-4 to TRBJ2-3; 7 bases map to TRBD2. Sequenced sample: blood. CDR3 DNA: TGTGCCAGCACCCCCGGAGGGAGGGGAGGCACAGATACGCAGTATTTT. It codes for CASTPGGRGGTDTQYF.